The 16 T cell receptor beta chains reported below all come from one sample, sequenced in a study of blood T cell repertoires in COVID-19. Assay: immunoSEQ multiplex PCR; the TCRdb copy retains only in-frame clones and omits some. The sample yields 98,000 or so clones, about four fifths seen once. Sample: peripheral blood. Every receptor here comes from a woman over 75 with active or convalescent COVID-19.

This clone was observed a few times. The V call is TRBV10-1, the J call TRBJ1-1; 9 nucleotides match TRBD1. CDR3 length: 14 residues. The germline CDR1 and CDR2 sequences are WNHNN and SYGVQD (reference sequence). V lost 4 bases to trimming and J lost 2 bases; unmatched junction nucleotides: 2. The DNA for the CDR3 is TGCGCCAGCAGTGGACAGGGGGAAAACACTGAAGCTTTCTTT. Protein product: CASSGQGENTEAFF.

The genes are TRBV6-6 and TRBJ1-2, with 7 bases matching TRBD1. Germline V gene sequence: CDR1 MNHNY, CDR2 SVGAGI (reference sequence). The CDR3 has 14 residues. Trimming cost V 5 bases and J 6 bases; bases outside gene matches: 9. The CDR3 nucleotides read TGTGCCAGCAGTCCCCGACAGGGCCCGCATGGCTACACCTTC. It is translated as CASSPRQGPHGYTF.

Of note for this clone: The junction departs from the called germline gene at one end, perhaps through a read error. This rearrangement joins TRBV24-1 to TRBJ2-2; 8 nucleotides agree with TRBD1. CDR3 length: 13 residues. Germline CDR1 reads KGHDR; CDR2 reads SFDVKD. The CDR3 DNA reads as TGTGCCTCCAGACAGGGGCTGGCCGGGGAGCTGTTTTTT. This gives the protein CASRQGLAGELFF.

The chain employs TRBV9 and TRBJ2-2, with D maybe TRBD1 (5 bases). There are 15 residues in the CDR3. CDR1 and CDR2 from the germline V gene are SGDLS and YYNGEE. Trimming pared 0 bases from V and 3 bases from J, leaving 9 bases between. The CDR3 DNA reads TGTGCCAGCAGCGTAGCAGGGTTTGACACCGGGGAGCTGTTTTTT. The encoded protein is CASSVAGFDTGELFF.

The V gene is TRBV19, the J gene TRBJ2-1; TRBD1 might be the D (5 bases). The CDR3 has 13 amino acids. V was clipped by 3 bases and J by 4 bases, with 7 bases between them. Germline lookup yields CDR1 LNHDA and CDR2 SQIVND (reference sequence). CDR3 amino acids: CASSITGYNEQFF. The DNA of the CDR3 is TGTGCCAGTAGTATTACAGGATACAATGAGCAGTTCTTC.

The chain couples TRBV24-1 to TRBJ1-1, with unresolved D. CDR1 is KGHDR and CDR2 is SFDVKD in the germline V gene. The CDR3 is made up of 12 amino acids. V was shortened by 8 bases and J by 9 bases, with 15 bases between the two germline ends. The CDR3 nucleotides are TGTGCCACCAAGGGCCCAACCGGGAAAGCTTTCTTT. Amino acid sequence: CATKGPTGKAFF.

The genes are TRBV7-6 and TRBJ1-4, with D possibly TRBD1 on 6 matching bases. Germline lookup yields CDR1 SGHVS and CDR2 FNYEAQ. V was clipped by 3 bases and J by 0 bases, with 14 bases between them. This CDR3 comprises 17 residues. CDR3 nucleotide sequence: TGTGCCAGCAGCTTTAGGGCCCGGACAGCAACTAATGAAAAACTGTTTTTT. It yields the protein CASSFRARTATNEKLFF.

The rearrangement links TRBV18 to TRBJ2-7; 9 positions agree with TRBD1. CDR1 is KGHSH, CDR2 LQKENI, per germline. The CDR3 consists of 14 residues. J was trimmed by 2 bases and V by 4 bases; bases with no gene match: 3. CDR3 residues: CASSRGQGTYEQYF. In nucleotides, the CDR3 is TGTGCCAGCTCACGAGGACAGGGGACCTACGAGCAGTACTTC.

The table lists this clone with many counts. This chain links TRBV19 with TRBJ1-1, with D possibly being TRBD1 (5 bases). Germline loops: CDR1 LNHDA, CDR2 SQIVND (reference sequence). CDR3 length: 13 residues. V dropped 8 bases and J dropped 5 bases, with 15 bases sitting between them. CDR3 DNA: TGTGCCAGTGGTACCCGGGGGGTTACTGAAGCTTTCTTT. Translating gives CASGTRGVTEAFF.

The chain carries TRBV9 and TRBJ1-2; D gene ambiguous. The CDR3 extends over 15 amino acids. CDR1 is SGDLS, CDR2 YYNGEE, per germline. V was cut by 1 base and J by 1 base, with 11 bases left in between. The chain's CDR3 is CASSVSPAGNYGYTF. In nucleotides, the CDR3 is TGTGCCAGCAGCGTATCCCCAGCGGGTAACTATGGCTACACCTTC.

This clone has only a few counts. The chain links TRBV9 to TRBJ1-5; D possibly corresponds to TRBD1 (6 bases). Looked up from germline, CDR1 is SGDLS and CDR2 is YYNGEE. The CDR3 loop spans 15 amino acids. V was cut by 4 bases and J by 5 bases, with 16 bases left in between. CDR3 in amino acids: CASSPQAHRDQPQHF. The CDR3 nucleotides are TGTGCCAGCAGCCCGCAAGCACACAGGGATCAGCCCCAGCATTTT.

Notes on this clone: The junction departs from the called germline gene at one end, perhaps through a read error. The chain has TRBV7-7 and TRBJ1-4, with TRBD1 matching 10 bases. This CDR3 is built from 14 residues. Germline CDR1 SSHAT, CDR2 FNYEAQ (reference sequence). The chain's CDR3 is CASSADRGNEKLFF. Written as DNA, the CDR3 is TGTGCTAGCAGCGCGGACAGGGGGAATGAAAAACTGTTTTTT.

J is TRBJ1-5 and V is TRBV15; D is unclear. This CDR3 has 14 residues. Trimming cost V 5 bases and J 3 bases, with 11 bases left between them. Germline assignment: CDR1 LNHNV and CDR2 YYDKDF (reference sequence). The CDR3 nucleotides are TGTGCCACCAGCCTTATTGAACTCAATCAGCCCCAGCATTTT. Translated: CATSLIELNQPQHF.

This clone was recorded only once. The genes are TRBV7-6 and TRBJ1-1; the D gene is possibly TRBD1 (6 bases). CDR1 SGHVS and CDR2 FNYEAQ come from the germline V gene. The CDR3 is made up of 15 amino acids. The V end lost 1 base, the J end lost 5 bases, and 14 bases lay between the germline ends. CDR3 nucleotide sequence: TGTGCCAGCAGCTTAGTAGGCGAGGGGGTTACTGAAGCTTTCTTT. Translating gives CASSLVGEGVTEAFF.

V is TRBV3-1 (or the pseudogene TRBV3-2) and J is TRBJ2-3; D remains unclear. Germline V gene sequence: CDR1 LGHDT, CDR2 YNNKEL (reference sequence). Trimming stripped 4 bases from V and 2 bases from J, with 7 bases between. The CDR3 consists of 13 residues. The CDR3 reads CASSLGPTDTQYF. The CDR3 DNA is TGTGCCAGCAGCCTGGGCCCCACAGATACGCAGTATTTT.

This rearrangement joins TRBV19 to TRBJ1-1, with 7 bases matching TRBD1. V dropped 7 bases and J dropped 1; count of bases not matched to a gene: 9. Germline values: CDR1 LNHDA, CDR2 SQIVND (reference sequence). The CDR3 is made up of 15 amino acids. The CDR3 bases are TGTGCCAGTACCTCGACAGGGTCTGGGAACACTGAAGCTTTCTTT. This codes for CASTSTGSGNTEAFF. The full variable domain, its missing parts supplied by reference TRBV19 and TRBJ1-1, is DGGITQSPKYLFRKEGQNVTLSCEQNLNHDAMYWYRQDPGQGLRLIYYSQIVNDFQKGDIAEGYSVSREKKESFPLTVTSAQKNPTAFYLCASTSTGSGNTEAFFGQGTRLTVV.